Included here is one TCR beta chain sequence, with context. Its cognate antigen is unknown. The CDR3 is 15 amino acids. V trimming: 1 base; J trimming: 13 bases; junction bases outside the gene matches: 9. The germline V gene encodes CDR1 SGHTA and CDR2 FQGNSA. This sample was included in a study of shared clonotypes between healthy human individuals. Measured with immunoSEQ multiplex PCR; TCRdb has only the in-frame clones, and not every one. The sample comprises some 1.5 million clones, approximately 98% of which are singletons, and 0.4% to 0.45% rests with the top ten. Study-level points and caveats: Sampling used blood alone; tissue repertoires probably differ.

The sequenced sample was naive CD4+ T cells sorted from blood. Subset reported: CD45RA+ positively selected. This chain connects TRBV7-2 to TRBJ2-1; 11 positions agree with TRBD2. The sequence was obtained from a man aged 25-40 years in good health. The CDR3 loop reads CASSLVSSGRAIQFF. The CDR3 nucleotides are TGTGCCAGCAGCTTAGTGAGTAGCGGGAGGGCGATCCAGTTCTTC.